This TCR beta chain emerged from a study of blood T cell repertoires in COVID-19. Across the whole study: Researchers got acute and convalescent COVID-19 samples from the United States, Italy and Spain. The cDNA or gDNA used as material had been derived from T cells, B-cell-depleted T cells, or PBMCs.

Sequenced by immunoSEQ multiplex PCR; TCRdb stores in-frame clones only, minus some. The sample records over 200,000 clones, about 85% being singletons. CDR3 length: 14 amino acids. The V end was cut by 5 bases, the J end by 2 bases, with 9 bases between. Germline assignment: CDR1 SGHAT and CDR2 FQNNGV. This sequence joins TRBV11-2 and TRBJ2-2; D remains unclear. The sequenced sample consisted of peripheral blood. This TCR was recovered from a man in his 60s who had recovered from COVID-19. Here the CDR3 DNA reads TGTGCCAGCAGCCCCGGAGTCAACACCGGGGAGCTGTTTTTT. This gives the protein CASSPGVNTGELFF.